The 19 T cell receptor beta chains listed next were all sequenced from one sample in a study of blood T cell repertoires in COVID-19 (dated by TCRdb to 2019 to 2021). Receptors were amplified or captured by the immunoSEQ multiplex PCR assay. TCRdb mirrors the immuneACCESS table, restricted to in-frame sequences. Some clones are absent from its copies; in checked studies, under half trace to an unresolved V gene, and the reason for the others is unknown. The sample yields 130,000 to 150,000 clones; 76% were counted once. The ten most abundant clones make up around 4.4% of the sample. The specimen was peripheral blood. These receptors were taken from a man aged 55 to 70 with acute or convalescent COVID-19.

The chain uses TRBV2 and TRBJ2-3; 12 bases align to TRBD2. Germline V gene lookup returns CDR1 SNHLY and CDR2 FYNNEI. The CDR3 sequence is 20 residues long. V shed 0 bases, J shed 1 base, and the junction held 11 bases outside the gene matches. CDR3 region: CASSEALRVGTSGRTDTQYF. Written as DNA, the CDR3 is TGTGCCAGCAGTGAAGCGCTTCGAGTGGGGACTAGCGGGCGCACAGATACGCAGTATTTT. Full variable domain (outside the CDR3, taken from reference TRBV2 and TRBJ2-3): EPEVTQTPSHQVTQMGQEVILRCVPISNHLYFYWYRQILGQKVEFLVSFYNNEISEKSEIFDDQFSVERPDGSNFTLKIRSTKLEDSAMYFCASSEALRVGTSGRTDTQYFGPGTRLTVL.

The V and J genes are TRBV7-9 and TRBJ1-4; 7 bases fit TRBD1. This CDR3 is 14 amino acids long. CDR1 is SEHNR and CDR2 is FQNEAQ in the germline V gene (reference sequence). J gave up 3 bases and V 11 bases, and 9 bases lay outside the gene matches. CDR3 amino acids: CAGEGGGSNEKLFF. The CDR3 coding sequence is TGTGCCGGAGAAGGGGGCGGGTCTAATGAAAAACTGTTTTTT.

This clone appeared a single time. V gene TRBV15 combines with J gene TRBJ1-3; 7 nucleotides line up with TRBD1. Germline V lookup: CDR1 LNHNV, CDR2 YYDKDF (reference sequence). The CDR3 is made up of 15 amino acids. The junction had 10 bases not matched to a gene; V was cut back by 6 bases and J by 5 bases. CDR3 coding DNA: TGTGCCACCAGTCCCCGGCGGACAGGCAGAAACACCATATATTTT. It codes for CATSPRRTGRNTIYF.

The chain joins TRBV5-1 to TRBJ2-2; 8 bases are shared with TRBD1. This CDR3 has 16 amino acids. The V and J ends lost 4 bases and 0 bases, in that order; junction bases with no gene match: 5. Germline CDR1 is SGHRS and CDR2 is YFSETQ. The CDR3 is CASSPRTGTNTGELFF. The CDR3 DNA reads TGCGCCAGCAGCCCCCGGACAGGGACGAACACCGGGGAGCTGTTTTTT.

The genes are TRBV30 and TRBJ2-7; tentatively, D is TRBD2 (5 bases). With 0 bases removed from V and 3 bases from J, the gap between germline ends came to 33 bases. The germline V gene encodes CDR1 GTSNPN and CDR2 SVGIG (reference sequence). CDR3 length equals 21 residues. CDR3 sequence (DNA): TGTGCCTGGAGTGTATACCCCATTCACCGTGTAATGGCGGAGGACCACTACGAGCAGTACTTC. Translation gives CAWSVYPIHRVMAEDHYEQYF.

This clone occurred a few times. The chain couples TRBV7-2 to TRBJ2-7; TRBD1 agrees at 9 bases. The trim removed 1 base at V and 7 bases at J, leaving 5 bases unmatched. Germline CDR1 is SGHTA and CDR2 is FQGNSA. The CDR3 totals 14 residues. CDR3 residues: CASSLEQGAREQYF. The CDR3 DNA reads TGTGCCAGCAGCTTAGAACAGGGGGCCAGGGAGCAGTACTTC.

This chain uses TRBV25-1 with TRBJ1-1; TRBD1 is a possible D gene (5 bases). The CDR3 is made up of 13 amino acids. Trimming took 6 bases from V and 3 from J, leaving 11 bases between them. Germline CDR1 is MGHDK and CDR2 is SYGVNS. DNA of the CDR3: TGTGCCAGCAGCCCCGTAGGGGACACTGAAGCTTTCTTT. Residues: CASSPVGDTEAFF. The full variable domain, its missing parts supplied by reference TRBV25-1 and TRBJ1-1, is EADIYQTPRYLVIGTGKKITLECSQTMGHDKMYWYQQDPGMELHLIHYSYGVNSTEKGDLSSESTVSRIRTEHFPLTLESARPSHTSQYLCASSPVGDTEAFFGQGTRLTVV.

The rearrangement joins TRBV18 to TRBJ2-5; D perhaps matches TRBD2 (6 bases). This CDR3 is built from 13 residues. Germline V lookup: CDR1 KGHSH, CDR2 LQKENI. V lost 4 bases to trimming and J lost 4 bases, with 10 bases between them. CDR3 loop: CASSLGGRETQYF. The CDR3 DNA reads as TGTGCCAGCTCACTGGGAGGAAGAGAGACCCAGTACTTC.

The CDR3 DNA reads as TGTGCCAGCTCACGCGCGGGAGATGGGCTGGACATTCAGTACTTC. Encoded protein: CASSRAGDGLDIQYF. The chain is built from TRBV18 and TRBJ2-4; TRBD2 agrees at 7 bases. This CDR3 is 15 amino acids long. With V trimmed by 4 bases and J by 8 bases, 11 bases remained unmatched. Per germline, CDR1 KGHSH and CDR2 LQKENI.

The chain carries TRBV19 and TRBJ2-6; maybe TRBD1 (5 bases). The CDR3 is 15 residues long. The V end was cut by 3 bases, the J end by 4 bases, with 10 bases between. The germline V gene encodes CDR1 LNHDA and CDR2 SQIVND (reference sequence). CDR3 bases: TGTGCCAGTAGTATCAGGGATTCGGGGGCCAACGTCCTGACTTTC. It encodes CASSIRDSGANVLTF.

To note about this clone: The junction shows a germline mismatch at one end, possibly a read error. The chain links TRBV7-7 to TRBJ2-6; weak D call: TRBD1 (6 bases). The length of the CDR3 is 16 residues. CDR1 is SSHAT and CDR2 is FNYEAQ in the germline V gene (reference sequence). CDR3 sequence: CASSRTALSGANVLTF. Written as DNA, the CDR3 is TGTGCTAGCAGCCGGACAGCTCTCTCTGGGGCCAACGTCCTGACTTTC.

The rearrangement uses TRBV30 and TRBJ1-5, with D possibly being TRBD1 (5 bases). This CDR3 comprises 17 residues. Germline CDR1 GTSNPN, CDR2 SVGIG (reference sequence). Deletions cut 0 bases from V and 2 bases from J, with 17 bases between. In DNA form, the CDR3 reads TGTGCCTGGAGTGTAGGGACTAAGGGTTCGGGCAATCAGCCCCAGCATTTT. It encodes CAWSVGTKGSGNQPQHF.

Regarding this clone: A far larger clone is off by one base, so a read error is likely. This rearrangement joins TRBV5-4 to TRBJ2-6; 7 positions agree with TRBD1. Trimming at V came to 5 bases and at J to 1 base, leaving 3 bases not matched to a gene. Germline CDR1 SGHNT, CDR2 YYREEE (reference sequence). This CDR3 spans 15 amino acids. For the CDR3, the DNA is TGTGCCAGCAGACTGACAGGGTCTGGGGCCAACGTCCTGACTTTC. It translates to CASRLTGSGANVLTF.

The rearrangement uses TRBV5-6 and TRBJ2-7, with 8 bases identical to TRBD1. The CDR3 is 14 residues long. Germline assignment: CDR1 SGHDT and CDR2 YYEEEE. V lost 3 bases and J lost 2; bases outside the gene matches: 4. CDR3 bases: TGTGCCAGCAGCTCGACAGGGGTAACCTACGAGCAGTACTTC. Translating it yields CASSSTGVTYEQYF.

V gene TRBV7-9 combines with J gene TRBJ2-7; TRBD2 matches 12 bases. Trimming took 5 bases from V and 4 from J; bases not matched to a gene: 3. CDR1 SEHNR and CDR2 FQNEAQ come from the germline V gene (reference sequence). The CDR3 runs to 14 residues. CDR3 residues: CASSKTSGSYEQYF. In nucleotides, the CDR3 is TGTGCCAGCAGCAAGACTAGCGGGAGTTACGAGCAGTACTTC.

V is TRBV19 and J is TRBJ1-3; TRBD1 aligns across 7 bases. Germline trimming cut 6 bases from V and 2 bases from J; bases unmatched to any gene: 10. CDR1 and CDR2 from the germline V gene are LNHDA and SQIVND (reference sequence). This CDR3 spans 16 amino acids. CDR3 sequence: CASRKGDSSTGNTIYF. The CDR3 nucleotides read TGTGCCAGTAGAAAAGGGGACAGTTCAACTGGAAACACCATATATTTT.

CDR3 amino acids: CAWSFSSNTEAFF. In DNA, the CDR3 is TGTGCCTGGAGTTTTAGCTCGAACACTGAAGCTTTCTTT. The J gene is TRBJ1-1, the V gene TRBV30; D remains unclear. Trimming pared 2 bases from V and 1 base from J, leaving 8 bases between. CDR1 is GTSNPN and CDR2 is SVGIG in the germline V gene (reference sequence). The CDR3 covers 13 residues.

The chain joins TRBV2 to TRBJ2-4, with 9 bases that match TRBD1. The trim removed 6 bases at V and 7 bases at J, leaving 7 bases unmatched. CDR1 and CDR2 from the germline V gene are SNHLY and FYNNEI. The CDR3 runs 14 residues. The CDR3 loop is CASSEDRGGNIQYF. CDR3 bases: TGTGCCAGCAGCGAGGACAGGGGCGGGAACATTCAGTACTTC. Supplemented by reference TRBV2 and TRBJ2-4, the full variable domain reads EPEVTQTPSHQVTQMGQEVILRCVPISNHLYFYWYRQILGQKVEFLVSFYNNEISEKSEIFDDQFSVERPDGSNFTLKIRSTKLEDSAMYFCASSEDRGGNIQYFGAGTRLSVL.

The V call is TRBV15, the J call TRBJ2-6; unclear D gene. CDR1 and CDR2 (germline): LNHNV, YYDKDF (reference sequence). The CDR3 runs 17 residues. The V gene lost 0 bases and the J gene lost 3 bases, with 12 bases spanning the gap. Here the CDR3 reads CATSRDYETSGANVLTF. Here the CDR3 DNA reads TGTGCCACCAGCAGAGATTATGAGACAAGTGGGGCCAACGTCCTGACTTTC.